Below are 25 T cell receptor beta chains sequenced from a single sample in a study of T-cell reconstitution after alpha-beta-depleted transplantation in children. Preparation of the TCRbeta library was carried out with unique molecular identifiers. MiXCR was run by TCRdb on the PCR reads, yielding one entry per CDR3 protein. Of almost 20,000 distinct CDR3 sequences listed, over 10% are singletons. Source: PBMCs, mostly from graft donor cells, taken 60 days after TCRalphabeta/CD19-depleted stem cell transplant. The receptor source for this set is a female patient aged 2 to 10 who had a stem cell transplant for congenital amegakaryocytic thrombocytopenia, so the T cells may come from the graft donor.

This clonotype was seen at least ten times. The chain carries TRBV3-1 and TRBJ2-2; no reliable D call. Germline CDR1 is LGHDT and CDR2 is YNNKEL (reference sequence). The CDR3 loop spans 12 amino acids. Trimming left V 4 bases short and J 2 bases short, with 2 bases between. The DNA of the CDR3 is TGTGCCAGCAGCCTAAACACCGGGGAGCTGTTTTTT. Translation: CASSLNTGELFF.

This clonotype was seen repeatedly, ten times or more. The gene calls are TRBV10-3 and TRBJ2-2; 7 nucleotides agree with TRBD1. Germline V gives CDR1 ENHRY, CDR2 SYGVKD. The CDR3 extends over 15 amino acids. Losses at the gene ends were 5 bases for V and 1 base for J; bases not matched to a gene: 4. The CDR3 region is CAISPRQGNTGELFF. CDR3 bases: TGTGCCATCAGTCCCCGACAGGGGAACACCGGGGAGCTGTTTTTT.

This clonotype was counted many times. The gene calls are TRBV5-1 and TRBJ2-4, with D tentatively TRBD2 (6 bases). The CDR3 consists of 15 residues. CDR1 SGHRS and CDR2 YFSETQ come from the germline V gene. V gave up 0 bases and J gave up 5 bases, with 12 bases separating them. CDR3 loop: CASSLGGGVENIQYF. For the CDR3, the DNA is TGCGCCAGCAGCTTGGGGGGAGGAGTGGAAAACATTCAGTACTTC.

This clonotype was observed many times. The chain combines TRBV7-8 with TRBJ1-4; 8 bases line up with TRBD1. Germline trimming cut 1 base from V and 2 bases from J; bases unmatched to any gene: 3. The CDR3 spans 16 residues. Germline V gives CDR1 SGHVS, CDR2 FQNEAQ. CDR3 DNA sequence: TGTGCCAGCAGCTTAGTACAGGGGGTGACTAATGAAAAACTGTTTTTT. Translation gives CASSLVQGVTNEKLFF.

The rearrangement joins TRBV4-3 to TRBJ2-1; no firm D call. CDR3 length: 13 amino acids. With 3 bases removed from V and 8 bases from J, the gap between germline ends came to 11 bases. Germline CDR1 reads LGHNA; CDR2 reads YSLEER. CDR3 sequence reads: CASSQFLDDEQFF. CDR3 coding DNA: TGCGCCAGCAGCCAGTTCCTAGATGATGAGCAGTTCTTC.

This clonotype was seen only a few times. The chain recombines TRBV12-3 or TRBV12-4 with TRBJ1-1; D gene unclear. Trimming stripped 6 bases from V and 8 bases from J, with 7 bases between. The CDR3 runs to 10 residues. The CDR3 protein is CASRQVEAFF. DNA of the CDR3: TGTGCCAGCAGACAAGTAGAAGCTTTCTTT.

In this sample, this clonotype turned up many times. This chain uses TRBV20-1 with TRBJ2-7; TRBD2 matches at 15 bases. The CDR3 contains 15 residues. CDR1 is DFQATT and CDR2 is SNEGSKA in the germline V gene (reference sequence). J lost 5 bases, V lost 1 base, and 3 bases had no gene match. CDR3 amino acids: CSARVRTSGRDEQYF. CDR3 DNA: TGCAGTGCTAGAGTGAGGACTAGCGGGAGGGACGAGCAGTACTTC.

In its sample, this clonotype was seen many times. The V gene is TRBV12-3 or TRBV12-4, the J gene TRBJ1-1; no reliable D call. Trimming cost V 6 bases and J 5 bases, with 19 bases left between them. CDR3 length: 15 residues. In DNA form, the CDR3 reads TGTGCCAGCAGGGCCCGCCCGGACGTGAGGACTGAAGCTTTCTTT. Protein product: CASRARPDVRTEAFF.

Many counts were recorded for this clonotype. The chain uses TRBV7-9 and TRBJ2-3; 12 bases align to TRBD2. J lost 2 bases, V lost 5 bases, and 5 bases had no gene match. Germline values: CDR1 SEHNR, CDR2 FQNEAQ (reference sequence). The CDR3 sequence is 16 residues long. The CDR3 bases are TGTGCCAGCAGCCCGGGACTAGCGGGCCTCACAGATACGCAGTATTTT. Its protein is CASSPGLAGLTDTQYF.

This clonotype appeared many times. This chain connects TRBV5-1 to TRBJ2-5; 10 nucleotides agree with TRBD2. CDR1 is SGHRS and CDR2 is YFSETQ in the germline V gene. The ends lost 1 base at V and 1 base at J; junction bases unmatched: 1. This CDR3 contains 15 residues. This CDR3 reads CASSLTSGAQETQYF. DNA of the CDR3: TGCGCCAGCAGCTTGACTAGCGGGGCCCAAGAGACCCAGTACTTC.

This clonotype was seen at least ten times. The chain employs TRBV20-1 and TRBJ2-4; 8 bases map to TRBD1. The J segment lost 0 bases and the V segment lost 0 bases, leaving 22 bases of the junction unmatched. Germline V gene data show CDR1 as DFQATT and CDR2 as SNEGSKA (reference sequence). The CDR3 is 22 amino acids. CDR3 sequence (DNA): TGCAGTGCTAGAGATAGTCAGGGTTCGGACTTGGGACAGGTGCTAGCCAAAAACATTCAGTACTTC. This translates into CSARDSQGSDLGQVLAKNIQYF.

The chain's CDR3 is CASSAGTSSSYEQYF. The CDR3 nucleotides are TGTGCCAGCAGTGCCGGGACCTCGAGCTCCTACGAGCAGTACTTC. The V call is TRBV12-3 or TRBV12-4, the J call TRBJ2-7; D may be TRBD1 or TRBD2 (5 bases each). V lost 5 bases and J 0 bases, leaving 14 bases between the germline ends. The CDR3 sequence is 15 residues long.

This clonotype appeared a few times. The chain has TRBV12-3 or TRBV12-4 and TRBJ2-7; 8 bases are a match to TRBD1. The CDR3 runs to 14 residues. Trimming at V came to 3 bases and at J to 4 bases, leaving 5 bases not matched to a gene. The CDR3 DNA sequence: TGTGCCAGCAGTTTTGCAGGGGGCGGGTACGAGCAGTACTTC. Amino acids: CASSFAGGGYEQYF.

This clonotype was seen ten or more times. This rearrangement joins TRBV2 to TRBJ2-7; 7 nucleotides align to TRBD2. CDR3 length: 13 residues. Germline loops: CDR1 SNHLY, CDR2 FYNNEI. Unmatched junction bases numbered 4, after V lost 2 bases and J lost 6 bases. Here the CDR3 DNA reads TGTGCCAGCAGTGAATCACTAGCGACCGAGCAGTACTTC. Residues: CASSESLATEQYF.

In its sample, this clonotype is medium-sized. The chain carries TRBV20-1 and TRBJ1-4; perhaps TRBD1 as D (6 bases). This CDR3 is 13 amino acids long. CDR1 and CDR2 from the germline V gene are DFQATT and SNEGSKA (reference sequence). The V end lost 6 bases, the J end lost 6 bases, and 14 bases lay between the germline ends. The CDR3 region is CSAPRGADEKLFF. The CDR3 coding sequence is TGCAGTGCCCCCAGGGGCGCGGATGAAAAACTGTTTTTT.

Ten or more counts support this clonotype. This rearrangement joins TRBV5-1 to TRBJ2-1; 7 bases are shared with TRBD2. The CDR3 is 14 residues long. J was trimmed by 4 bases and V by 1 base; bases with no gene match: 2. Germline-derived CDR1 and CDR2 are SGHRS and YFSETQ. As DNA, the CDR3 is TGCGCCAGCAGCTTGTGGGGGGGGTACAATGAGCAGTTCTTC. As protein: CASSLWGGYNEQFF.

This clonotype was detected ten times or more. The chain is built from TRBV20-1 and TRBJ2-1, with 11 bases matching TRBD2. Germline V gene data show CDR1 as DFQATT and CDR2 as SNEGSKA (reference sequence). The CDR3 has 13 residues. After removal of 3 bases from V and 7 bases from J, the junction contained 2 bases not matched to a gene. DNA for the CDR3: TGCAGTGCTAGCCCTAGCGGGAGGAATGAGCAGTTCTTC. This translates into CSASPSGRNEQFF.

This clonotype showed up many times. The rearrangement joins TRBV20-1 to TRBJ1-4; no clear D gene. Deletions cut 4 bases from V and 2 bases from J, with 11 bases between. The CDR3 length is 14 residues. Germline V lookup: CDR1 DFQATT, CDR2 SNEGSKA (reference sequence). The CDR3 DNA reads TGCAGTGCTAAACCAGGTTGGACTAATGAAAAACTGTTTTTT. Translating gives CSAKPGWTNEKLFF.

The chain is built from TRBV5-1 and TRBJ2-6; maybe TRBD2 (6 bases). Trimming took 7 bases from V and 2 from J, leaving 16 bases between them. The CDR3 runs 16 residues. Germline CDR1 SGHRS, CDR2 YFSETQ. CDR3 loop: CASRPGRSAGANVLTF. The CDR3 nucleotides read TGCGCCAGCCGTCCAGGGAGGTCAGCTGGGGCCAACGTCCTGACTTTC.

This clonotype was picked up many times. The rearrangement uses TRBV10-2 and TRBJ1-3; D remains ambiguous. V lost 3 bases to trimming and J lost 0 bases, with 9 bases between them. CDR1 is WSHSY, CDR2 SAAADI, per germline. The CDR3 spans 15 residues. The CDR3: CASSDGPRSGNTIYF. The DNA for the CDR3 is TGCGCCAGCAGTGACGGTCCGCGCTCTGGAAACACCATATATTTT.

This clonotype showed up many times. The chain is built from TRBV5-1 and TRBJ1-1; no clear D gene. Germline assignment: CDR1 SGHRS and CDR2 YFSETQ. The length of the CDR3 is 15 residues. The V end lost 5 bases, the J end lost 0 bases, and 14 bases lay between the germline ends. The CDR3 loop reads CASRPGSGMNTEAFF. The CDR3 DNA reads as TGCGCCAGCAGGCCGGGGAGCGGAATGAACACTGAAGCTTTCTTT.

This clonotype occurred a few times. The chain employs TRBV5-1 and TRBJ2-3; tentatively, D is TRBD2 (7 bases). From germline, CDR1 is SGHRS and CDR2 YFSETQ. Trimming stripped 0 bases from V and 3 bases from J, with 23 bases between. The CDR3 length is 19 residues. The CDR3 DNA sequence: TGCGCCAGCAGCTTGGAGGGGGGGCGCGAAGCGGTCGGGACAGATACGCAGTATTTT. Its protein is CASSLEGGREAVGTDTQYF.

In this sample, this clonotype turned up many times. The chain recombines TRBV5-6 with TRBJ2-2; D may be TRBD2 (5 bases). The CDR3 loop spans 16 amino acids. Per germline, CDR1 SGHDT and CDR2 YYEEEE. The V end lost 1 base, the J end lost 7 bases, and 17 bases lay between the germline ends. The CDR3 here is CASSLSRRGFGGELFF. The CDR3 DNA follows: TGTGCCAGCAGCTTGTCTCGTCGGGGATTCGGCGGGGAGCTGTTTTTT.

The chain couples TRBV20-1 to TRBJ2-3; 10 nucleotides line up with TRBD2. The CDR3 is 16 residues long. The V gene's germline CDR1 is DFQATT and CDR2 SNEGSKA (reference sequence). The CDR3 DNA reads TGCAGCGCCTGGGGGGTCACTAGCGGGATTAGAATACGGCAGTATTTT. It translates to CSAWGVTSGIRIRQYF.

This clonotype showed up many times. The chain combines TRBV28 with TRBJ2-1; tentative D call: TRBD2 (6 bases). Germline CDR1 MDHEN, CDR2 SYDVKM. V lost 5 bases, J lost 2 bases, and 13 bases lay in between. CDR3 length: 15 residues. The CDR3 sequence: CASSTGTPPYNEQFF. The CDR3 DNA reads TGTGCCAGCAGTACGGGGACTCCGCCCTACAATGAGCAGTTCTTC. Based on the CDR3 plus reference TRBV28 and TRBJ2-1, the full variable domain is DVKVTQSSRYLVKRTGEKVFLECVQDMDHENMFWYRQDPGLGLRLIYFSYDVKMKEKGDIPEGYSVSREKKERFSLILESASTNQTSMYLCASSTGTPPYNEQFFGPGTRLTVL.